What follows are 24 T cell receptor beta chains derived from one specimen sequenced in a study of OX40 agonist ivuxolimab in advanced cancers. Library preparation was by the immunoSEQ multiplex PCR assay. Sourced from immuneACCESS, this table was stored by TCRdb with only in-frame sequences that have V and J called. A share of the clones is absent; for the studies checked, an unresolved V gene accounts for under half, and the remainder has no known explanation. The table for this sample lists about 54,000 clones; about nine tenths of them were counted only once. In total, the top ten clones hold around 13% of the sample. The sequencing here drew on CD4+ or CD8+ T cells sorted from blood, taken in a trial of the OX40 agonist ivuxolimab. The receptor set was obtained from an adult with an advanced solid tumor such as melanoma, head and neck, liver or kidney cancer.

On this clone: Germline and junction disagree at one end, which may indicate a read error. The chain combines TRBV18 with TRBJ2-1; TRBD2 agrees at 13 bases. The CDR3 extends over 15 amino acids. Germline V gene lookup returns CDR1 KGHSH and CDR2 LQKENI. Here the CDR3 DNA reads TGTGCCAGCTCACGGACTAGCGGGGGCTACCATGAGCAGTTCTTC. It codes for CASSRTSGGYHEQFF.

The J gene is TRBJ2-1, the V gene TRBV18; TRBD2 might be the D (6 bases). From germline, CDR1 is KGHSH and CDR2 LQKENI. The CDR3 runs to 15 residues. Trimming stripped 6 bases from V and 1 base from J, with 13 bases between. The CDR3 here is CASSPRLESYNEQFF. The CDR3 bases are TGTGCCAGCTCCCCCCGACTAGAATCCTACAATGAGCAGTTCTTC. Using reference TRBV18 and TRBJ2-1 for the parts outside the CDR3, the full variable domain is NAGVMQNPRHLVRRRGQEARLRCSPMKGHSHVYWYRQLPEEGLKFMVYLQKENIIDESGMPKERFSAEFPKEGPSILRIQQVVRGDSAAYFCASSPRLESYNEQFFGPGTRLTVL.

The chain links TRBV5-1 to TRBJ2-5, with D possibly TRBD2 on 5 matching bases. The tail of the sequence fits TRBJ2-7 better, so the J call may be wrong. Germline lookup yields CDR1 SGHRS and CDR2 YFSETQ. This CDR3 is built from 14 residues. CDR3 region: CASSLGRAGYEQYF. The CDR3 DNA reads TGCGCCAGCAGCTTGGGGCGGGCCGGCTACGAGCAGTACTTC.

The rearrangement joins TRBV4-2 to TRBJ2-6; 7 bases match TRBD1. V trimming: 2 bases; J trimming: 4 bases; junction bases outside the gene matches: 5. This CDR3 is built from 16 residues. The V gene's germline CDR1 is LGHNA and CDR2 YNFKEQ. CDR3 protein: CASSQILQGGANVLTF. The CDR3 region has the DNA TGTGCCAGCAGCCAAATACTACAGGGGGGGGCCAACGTCCTGACTTTC.

This clone was observed a single time. This sequence joins TRBV11-2 and TRBJ1-1; TRBD1 is a possible D gene (6 bases). This CDR3 region has 13 residues. Germline values: CDR1 SGHAT, CDR2 FQNNGV. The V gene lost 0 bases and the J gene lost 10 bases, with 12 bases spanning the gap. The CDR3 spells CASSLDLQGIAFF. The CDR3 nucleotides read TGTGCCAGCAGCTTAGATTTACAGGGTATAGCTTTCTTT.

The chain combines TRBV20-1 with TRBJ1-2, with 9 nucleotides matching TRBD1. After removal of 7 bases from V and 8 bases from J, the junction contained 2 bases not matched to a gene. Looked up from germline, CDR1 is DFQATT and CDR2 is SNEGSKA (reference sequence). The CDR3 runs to 10 residues. CDR3 in amino acids: CSGGQGGYTF. DNA of the CDR3: TGCAGTGGGGGACAGGGCGGCTACACCTTC.

The rearrangement uses TRBV9 and TRBJ1-1; D perhaps matches TRBD1 (6 bases). Germline-derived CDR1 and CDR2 are SGDLS and YYNGEE. V was cut by 0 bases and J by 0 bases, with 15 bases left in between. This CDR3 comprises 17 residues. CDR3 sequence: CASSVGLREGVNTEAFF. Here the CDR3 DNA reads TGTGCCAGCAGCGTAGGGCTTAGGGAGGGGGTGAACACTGAAGCTTTCTTT.

The chain is built from TRBV12-1 and TRBJ2-3; the table assigns TRBD1, which was not confirmed against the DNA. TRBV12-1 is a pseudogene. This CDR3 contains 15 residues. CDR3 DNA: TGTGCCAGCAGCCCAGTACAGGGGCTCACAGATACGCAGTATTTT. Amino acids: CASSPVQGLTDTQYF.

CDR3 DNA: TGTGCCAGCAGTTACACAAGGGGGACTACCGGGGAGCTGTTTTTT. It encodes CASSYTRGTTGELFF. This chain joins TRBV6-5 and TRBJ2-2; D is possibly TRBD1 or TRBD2 (6 bases each). V was shortened by 2 bases and J by 5 bases, with 12 bases between the two germline ends. CDR1 and CDR2 from the germline V gene are MNHEY and SVGAGI. The CDR3 length is 15 residues.

This sequence joins TRBV7-9 and TRBJ1-5, with TRBD1 as a possible D gene (5 bases). The V end was cut by 3 bases, the J end by 6 bases, with 9 bases between. Looked up from germline, CDR1 is SEHNR and CDR2 is FQNEAQ (reference sequence). The CDR3 has 13 residues. The CDR3 is CASSFGAGQPQHF. The CDR3 bases are TGTGCCAGCAGCTTCGGGGCGGGTCAGCCCCAGCATTTT.

This chain uses TRBV7-2 with TRBJ2-1; D remains unclear. The V gene's germline CDR1 is SGHTA and CDR2 FQGNSA. V was clipped by 0 bases and J by 1 base, with 7 bases between them. The CDR3 totals 15 residues. The CDR3 sequence: CASSLASVSYNEQFF. For the CDR3, the DNA is TGTGCCAGCAGCTTAGCGTCAGTATCCTACAATGAGCAGTTCTTC.

The rearrangement links TRBV28 to TRBJ1-3, with D possibly TRBD1 on 6 matching bases. Germline-derived CDR1 and CDR2 are MDHEN and SYDVKM. There are 16 residues in the CDR3. V was cut by 8 bases and J by 0 bases, with 17 bases left in between. The CDR3: CASQFLTGSSGNTIYF. DNA for the CDR3: TGTGCCAGCCAGTTTTTAACAGGGTCCTCTGGAAACACCATATATTTT.

The table lists this clone with a few counts. The chain recombines TRBV4-1 with TRBJ2-1; 8 nucleotides line up with TRBD2. Germline CDR1 MGHRA, CDR2 YSYEKL. The CDR3 consists of 17 residues. After removal of 4 bases from V and 6 bases from J, the junction contained 14 bases not matched to a gene. The CDR3 DNA is TGCGCCAGCAGCCCAGGACTAGCCGGACCCCGCCGCAATGAGCAGTTCTTC. It translates to CASSPGLAGPRRNEQFF.

The J gene is TRBJ2-1, the V gene TRBV6-5, with D hard to call. CDR3 length: 13 amino acids. Trimming took 6 bases from V and 9 from J, leaving 15 bases between them. Germline CDR1 and CDR2: MNHEY and SVGAGI. In DNA, the CDR3 is TGTGCCAGCAGCGACGGGCGGAGAGGTGAGCAGTTCTTC. Translating gives CASSDGRRGEQFF.

The chain has TRBV27 and TRBJ2-1, with D perhaps assigned TRBD1 or TRBD2 (5 bases each). Germline values: CDR1 MNHEY, CDR2 SMNVEV (reference sequence). Trimming removed 2 bases at V and 14 bases at J, with 10 bases between. The CDR3 length is 11 residues. The CDR3 DNA sequence: TGTGCCAGCAGTTTAACGGGGACCGAGTTCTTC. This codes for CASSLTGTEFF.

This chain joins TRBV6-5 and TRBJ2-2; TRBD2 might be the D (5 bases). Deletions cut 2 bases from V and 9 bases from J, with 7 bases between. The CDR3 runs to 12 residues. From germline, CDR1 is MNHEY and CDR2 SVGAGI. The CDR3, as DNA: TGTGCCAGCAGTTACCGAGGGAGGGAGCTGTTTTTT. Translated: CASSYRGRELFF.

This clone has a handful of counts. The chain uses TRBV18 and TRBJ2-7, with TRBD2 as a possible D gene (5 bases). The CDR3 extends over 15 amino acids. Trimming took off 0 bases at V and 3 bases at J, with 12 bases between the two ends. The germline gives CDR1 KGHSH, CDR2 LQKENI. The CDR3 is CASSPPAAENYEQYF. In DNA form, the CDR3 reads TGTGCCAGCTCACCACCGGCAGCGGAAAACTACGAGCAGTACTTC.

V usage is TRBV15 and J usage is TRBJ1-5, with 7 nucleotides matching TRBD1. With 11 bases clipped from V and 1 base from J, the junction kept 8 bases outside the gene matches. The CDR3 covers 14 residues. The V gene's germline CDR1 is LNHNV and CDR2 YYDKDF (reference sequence). The CDR3 bases are TGTGCCGCGGGAGGGGGCGAAAGCAATCAGCCCCAGCATTTT. Its protein is CAAGGGESNQPQHF.

This chain uses TRBV6-6 with TRBJ2-7; either TRBD1 or TRBD2 may fit D (6 bases each). The V end was cut by 6 bases, the J end by 3 bases, with 15 bases between. Germline V lookup: CDR1 MNHNY, CDR2 SVGAGI (reference sequence). This CDR3 has 14 amino acids. In DNA form, the CDR3 reads TGTGCCAGCAGAACGAGGGGGGTGGACTACGAGCAGTACTTC. Translating it yields CASRTRGVDYEQYF.

Written as DNA, the CDR3 is TGTGCCAGCAGCTTGATAGGGGAGGTCGGGGAGCTGTTTTTT. As protein: CASSLIGEVGELFF. V gene TRBV7-2 combines with J gene TRBJ2-2, with D possibly being TRBD2 (6 bases). Germline values: CDR1 SGHTA, CDR2 FQGNSA. Trimming took off 3 bases at V and 7 bases at J, with 12 bases between the two ends. The CDR3 is 14 amino acids. Full variable domain (outside the CDR3, taken from reference TRBV7-2 and TRBJ2-2): GAGVSQSPSNKVTEKGKDVELRCDPISGHTALYWYRQSLGQGLEFLIYFQGNSAPDKSGLPSDRFSAERTGGSVSTLTIQRTQQEDSAVYLCASSLIGEVGELFFGEGSRLTVL.

The chain links TRBV6-6 to TRBJ1-6; TRBD1 agrees at 11 bases. The trim removed 0 bases at V and 10 bases at J, leaving 5 bases unmatched. The germline V gene has CDR1 MNHNY and CDR2 SVGAGI (reference sequence). The CDR3 spans 16 residues. For the CDR3, the DNA is TGTGCCAGCAGTTACTCTGGGACAGGGGGGGGGTCACCCCTCCACTTT. Its protein product is CASSYSGTGGGSPLHF.

CDR3 protein: CASSLGVRETQYF. CDR3 DNA sequence: TGCGCCAGCAGCTTGGGAGTTAGGGAGACCCAGTACTTC. The rearrangement joins TRBV5-1 to TRBJ2-5; the D is unclear. The germline CDR1 and CDR2 sequences are SGHRS and YFSETQ. The V end lost 0 bases, the J end lost 5 bases, and 8 bases lay between the germline ends. CDR3 size: 13 residues.

This rearrangement joins TRBV6-5 to TRBJ2-1, with TRBD2 matching 10 bases. V was pared by 4 bases and J by 8 bases, with 8 bases of the junction left unmatched. Looked up from germline, CDR1 is MNHEY and CDR2 is SVGAGI. This CDR3 spans 15 amino acids. The CDR3 spells CASSSPGLARDEQFF. CDR3 in DNA: TGTGCCAGCAGTTCCCCGGGACTAGCGCGGGATGAGCAGTTCTTC.

This clone was observed a few times. The chain combines TRBV5-1 with TRBJ2-1; no firm D call. V gave up 0 bases and J gave up 4 bases, with 2 bases separating them. Germline CDR1 reads SGHRS; CDR2 reads YFSETQ. There are 12 residues in the CDR3. The CDR3 nucleotides read TGCGCCAGCAGCTTGGATTACAATGAGCAGTTCTTC. Translation: CASSLDYNEQFF.